This TCR beta chain comes out of a study of blood T cell repertoires in COVID-19. The wider study: Material from acute and convalescent COVID-19 was sourced from the United States, Italy and Spain. Sources were T cells, B-cell-depleted T cells, or PBMCs; the material itself was cDNA or gDNA.

This CDR3 is 16 amino acids long. V lost 1 base to trimming and J lost 10 bases; unmatched junction nucleotides: 12. Germline V gene sequence: CDR1 SEHNR, CDR2 FQNEAQ (reference sequence). Authors' methods: Estimation of nucleated cell counts relied on the amplification of reference gene primers. Produced via immunoSEQ multiplex PCR; TCRdb's table is partial and in-frame only. V, J and clone size derive from that table, while D and trimming were established from the DNA sequence. The table has about 16,000 clones, less than 90% seen once. Seattle patients were enrolled during active infection and followed longitudinally.

The source of this sequence is a woman older than 75 with COVID-19, enrolled during active disease. Specimen: peripheral blood. This chain joins TRBV7-9 and TRBJ1-5; TRBD1 aligns across 8 bases. The CDR3 protein is CASSLGDRGLGEPQHF. The CDR3 coding sequence is TGTGCCAGCAGCTTAGGAGACAGGGGACTTGGGGAACCCCAGCATTTT.